This T cell receptor (beta chain) was recorded in a study of blood T cell repertoires in COVID-19 (dated by TCRdb to 2018 to 2021). Looking at the study overall: Samples from collaborators originated in the United States, Italy and Spain and spanned both the acute and convalescent phases of COVID-19. HLA class I and class II types, where available, came from metadata supplied by the sample provider rather than from assay-based typing. The dataset comprised deeply sampled blood TCRbeta repertoires from subjects exposed to, actively infected with, or recovered from COVID-19. The prospective study material was composed of cDNA or gDNA derived from T cells, B-cell-depleted T cells, or PBMCs. Samples were obtained from the ongoing ImmuneRACE study (first 160 participants) and from some 1,300 subjects provided by 6 global collaborators. The repertoires were released in a freely available public database intended as a resource for research on the immune response to SARS-CoV-2. Sample metadata almost always included a de-identified subject ID, COVID-19 status, age in years and sex. Findings and caveats that apply to the study as a whole: Clinical and demographic metadata were provided uncurated, with the amount varying by source and participant.

Remarks on this clone: Its antigen is not yet known. Within one base of it there is no much larger clone, and no base qualities were kept.

The germline V gene gives CDR1 as KGHDR and CDR2 as SFDVKD. The germline V and J ends show losses of 5 bases and 8 bases respectively, and no gene match explains 4 bases of the junction. From the cysteine through the phenylalanine, the CDR3 covers 13 amino acids. Only the CDR3 DNA is retained, 39 bases long and in frame from the first base. Each collaborating institution followed its own protocols to collect whole blood in K2EDTA tubes. For TCRbeta analysis, collaborators shipped samples as frozen whole blood, isolated PBMCs, or DNA extracted from either of those sample types. The immunoSEQ Assay, a bias-controlled multiplex PCR, was used to amplify TCRbeta CDR3 regions from genomic DNA. The study's processing was this. The number of nucleated cells in each sample was estimated from the amplification of reference gene primers within the assay. To quantify the absolute abundance of each unique TCRbeta CDR3 rearrangement, sequence reads were collapsed and filtered. Productive Simpson clonality was computed per sample as the square root of Simpson's diversity index over productive rearrangements. TCRdb obtained this table from immuneACCESS and retained in-frame rearrangements with V and J assigned. These tables miss some clones; where compared with another copy, unresolved V genes account for less than half of the shortfall, and the remainder is unexplained. From that table come the V and J calls and clone size; the DNA was used to work out D and trimming. This sample holds 210,000 or so clones; about 90% were observed only once. The top ten clonotypes cover under 2.5% of the sample.

Recombination joined TRBV24-1 with TRBJ1-2, with 10 bases aligning to TRBD1. The specimen sequenced was peripheral blood. The sequence was obtained from a man aged 40-49 years with active or convalescent COVID-19. The base sequence is TGTGCCACCAGTGGACAGGGGGCCGGCGGCTACACCTTC. This encodes CATSGQGAGGYTF.